This T cell receptor (beta chain) was found in a study of vaccination effects on CD4 cells after COVID-19. Overall study context: Wells of 1.8 million or so PBMC each were grown with about 9.5 IU/ml IL-2 and approximately 9.6 ug/ml peptides. Study findings and constraints: Late post-vaccination samples showed marked contraction of infection- and vaccine-induced clones.

Sequencing used immunoSEQ multiplex PCR; TCRdb keeps in-frame clones, though not all of them. The table has about 48,000 clones, around 67% seen once. On this clone itself: Its antigen is still unknown.

Subsequent to a culture period of about ten days, CD4+ T cells were isolated. Each culture had half its medium swapped for IL-2 medium on days 3 and 7. V lost 4 bases and J 6 bases, leaving 10 bases between the germline ends. The CDR3 consists of 13 residues. The V gene is TRBV12-3 or TRBV12-4, the J gene TRBJ2-1; D is possibly TRBD1 or TRBD2 (5 bases each). This sequence was found in a human donor who received a COVID-19 vaccine. The starting material was CD4+ T cells from PBMCs cultured without peptide, obtained before COVID-19 vaccination. This CDR3 reads CASSSGTLNEQFF. The CDR3, as DNA: TGTGCCAGCAGTTCCGGGACCCTCAATGAGCAGTTCTTC.